The clone carrying this T cell receptor beta chain was detected a few times. Genomic DNA was the PCR template. The TCR beta CDR3 region was amplified using 30 forward and 13 reverse primers. In TCRdb, the multiplex PCR reads were re-called with MiXCR into one record per CDR3 protein. The sample has 250,000 to 300,000 distinct CDR3 sequences, approximately 50% seen once. The CDR3 consists of 15 residues. The V and J ends lost 2 bases and 7 bases, in that order; junction bases with no gene match: 4. The source of the sample is a study of type 1 and type 2 diabetes patients. Study at large: CD4+ or CD8+ T cells were positively selected from PBMCs with microbeads.

Approximately 9.5 milliliters of peripheral blood were collected from each participant. The rearrangement uses TRBV12-3 or TRBV12-4 and TRBJ1-6, with 8 nucleotides matching TRBD1. The sequenced sample was peripheral blood mononuclear cells (PBMCs). The receptor comes from a man younger than 30 with type 2 diabetes. The CDR3 spells CASSLQGASNSPLHF. The CDR3, as DNA: TGTGCCAGCAGTTTACAGGGGGCGTCGAATTCACCCCTCCACTTT.